The next 11 T cell receptor beta chains were all read from a single sample in a study of cytomegalovirus exposure and HLA in healthy donors. With 60 Vbeta and 13 Jbeta primers, the PCR was carried out. Only in-frame clones appear in the TCRdb table, and some are missing; sequencing was by immunoSEQ multiplex PCR. The sample has some 180,000 clones; roughly 77% are singletons. Material for sequencing was PBMCs. These receptors all come from a woman aged 30 to 39 in good health and CMV-seronegative.

The chain has TRBV4-3 and TRBJ2-3; TRBD2 matches at 11 bases. Germline V gene data show CDR1 as LGHNA and CDR2 as YSLEER. Trimming cost V 4 bases and J 5 bases; bases outside gene matches: 5. CDR3 length: 15 residues. CDR3 nucleotide sequence: TGCGCCAGCAGCCTAGCGGGGGGGCCTGGAGATACGCAGTATTTT. Its translation: CASSLAGGPGDTQYF.

The rearrangement joins TRBV4-3 to TRBJ1-1; D is undetermined. Trimming removed 1 base at V and 1 base at J, with 7 bases between. CDR1 LGHNA and CDR2 YSLEER come from the germline V gene. This CDR3 has 14 residues. CDR3 coding DNA: TGCGCCAGCAGCCAAGGTCCGGGGAACACTGAAGCTTTCTTT. It codes for CASSQGPGNTEAFF.

The V gene is TRBV6-5, the J gene TRBJ1-2; D gene uncertain. Germline CDR1 is MNHEY and CDR2 is SVGAGI. CDR3 length: 13 amino acids. Trimming pared 6 bases from V and 3 bases from J, leaving 11 bases between. The CDR3 spells CASSLTPDYGYTF. In nucleotides, the CDR3 is TGTGCCAGCAGCCTGACACCGGACTATGGCTACACCTTC.

The count of this clone is one. The chain uses TRBV6-5 and TRBJ1-5, with D tentatively TRBD1 (5 bases). The CDR3 consists of 15 residues. The germline V gene encodes CDR1 MNHEY and CDR2 SVGAGI. The V end lost 5 bases, the J end lost 0 bases, and 11 bases lay between the germline ends. For the CDR3, the DNA is TGTGCCAGCAGTCCGACAGCGTATAGCAATCAGCCCCAGCATTTT. It yields the protein CASSPTAYSNQPQHF.

V gene TRBV4-3 combines with J gene TRBJ2-7, with D possibly matching TRBD1 (6 bases). Germline V lookup: CDR1 LGHNA, CDR2 YSLEER. V lost 0 bases to trimming and J lost 2 bases, with 11 bases between them. This CDR3 has 15 amino acids. In DNA form, the CDR3 reads TGCGCCAGCAGCCAAGATCCTTACAGGGCCTACGAGCAGTACTTC. Translation: CASSQDPYRAYEQYF.

V usage is TRBV18 and J usage is TRBJ2-7, with TRBD1 matching 9 bases. In germline, CDR1 is KGHSH, CDR2 LQKENI. CDR3 size: 15 residues. V lost 5 bases to trimming and J lost 0 bases; unmatched junction nucleotides: 5. The CDR3 region is CASSVGTGHSYEQYF. The CDR3, as DNA: TGTGCCAGCTCAGTCGGGACAGGGCACTCCTACGAGCAGTACTTC.

The count of this clone is one. CDR3 residues: CARSSRKDRCSLGYTF. CDR3 nucleotides: TGTGCCAGAAGCTCGAGGAAGGACAGGTGTAGTCTTGGCTACACCTTC. The genes are TRBV5-3 and TRBJ1-2, with 7 bases matching TRBD1. TRBV5-3 is assigned to the ORF class and has an uncertain function. This CDR3 has 16 amino acids. J gave up 7 bases and V 3 bases, and 15 bases lay outside the gene matches.

The chain recombines TRBV5-1 with TRBJ1-6, with TRBD1 matching over 9 bases. Germline trimming cut 0 bases from V and 5 bases from J; bases unmatched to any gene: 3. Germline assignment: CDR1 SGHRS and CDR2 YFSETQ. This CDR3 is built from 16 residues. The CDR3 sequence is CASSLGWTGDNSPLHF. The CDR3 coding sequence is TGCGCCAGCAGCTTGGGTTGGACAGGGGATAATTCACCCCTCCACTTT.

The rearrangement uses TRBV13 and TRBJ2-7; 7 nucleotides match TRBD1. CDR1 PRHDT and CDR2 FYEKMQ come from the germline V gene (reference sequence). CDR3 length: 13 residues. Unmatched junction bases numbered 2, after V lost 6 bases and J lost 0 bases. The CDR3 sequence is CASSRDSSYEQYF. The CDR3 region has the DNA TGTGCCAGCAGTAGGGACAGCTCCTACGAGCAGTACTTC.

The chain is built from TRBV30 and TRBJ1-6; 8 bases are a match to TRBD1. Trimming cost V 5 bases and J 9 bases; bases outside gene matches: 9. From germline, CDR1 is GTSNPN and CDR2 SVGIG (reference sequence). This CDR3 has 14 amino acids. As DNA, the CDR3 is TGTGCCTGGTGTCGGGGGACAGGTACTTCACCCCTCCACTTT. Amino acid sequence: CAWCRGTGTSPLHF.

The rearrangement joins TRBV4-2 to TRBJ2-3; D is unresolved. Trimming stripped 4 bases from V and 2 bases from J, with 10 bases between. Per the germline V gene, CDR1 is LGHNA and CDR2 is YNFKEQ. The CDR3 contains 14 residues. CDR3 amino acids: CASSLRKITDTQYF. The CDR3 DNA reads TGTGCCAGCAGCCTGCGCAAAATCACAGATACGCAGTATTTT.